This TCR beta chain emerged from a study of beta chain features in type 1 diabetes. This clone was observed a few times. The sequenced template was cDNA made from the entire isolated RNA. Sequencing was performed with immunoSEQ multiplex PCR; in TCRdb, only in-frame clones are kept and a portion is missing. The data show 850,000 to 900,000 clones, about a sixth seen once. The CDR3 loop spans 15 amino acids. After removal of 5 bases from V and 4 bases from J, the junction contained 10 bases not matched to a gene. The germline CDR1 and CDR2 sequences are SGHAT and FQNNGV. The sequenced sample was naive CD4+ T cells from blood. The rearrangement links TRBV11-2 to TRBJ2-5, with TRBD1 identical over 7 bases. The receptor was isolated from a woman aged 18-35 years in good health. The CDR3 DNA is TGTGCCAGCAGCCAGGGACAGCTGCTAGGAGAGACCCAGTACTTC. As protein: CASSQGQLLGETQYF. The entire variable domain, with the rest obtained from reference TRBV11-2 and TRBJ2-5, is as follows: EAGVAQSPRYKIIEKRQSVAFWCNPISGHATLYWYQQILGQGPKLLIQFQNNGVVDDSQLPKDRFSAERLKGVDSTLKIQPAKLEDSAVYLCASSQGQLLGETQYFGPGTRLLVL.